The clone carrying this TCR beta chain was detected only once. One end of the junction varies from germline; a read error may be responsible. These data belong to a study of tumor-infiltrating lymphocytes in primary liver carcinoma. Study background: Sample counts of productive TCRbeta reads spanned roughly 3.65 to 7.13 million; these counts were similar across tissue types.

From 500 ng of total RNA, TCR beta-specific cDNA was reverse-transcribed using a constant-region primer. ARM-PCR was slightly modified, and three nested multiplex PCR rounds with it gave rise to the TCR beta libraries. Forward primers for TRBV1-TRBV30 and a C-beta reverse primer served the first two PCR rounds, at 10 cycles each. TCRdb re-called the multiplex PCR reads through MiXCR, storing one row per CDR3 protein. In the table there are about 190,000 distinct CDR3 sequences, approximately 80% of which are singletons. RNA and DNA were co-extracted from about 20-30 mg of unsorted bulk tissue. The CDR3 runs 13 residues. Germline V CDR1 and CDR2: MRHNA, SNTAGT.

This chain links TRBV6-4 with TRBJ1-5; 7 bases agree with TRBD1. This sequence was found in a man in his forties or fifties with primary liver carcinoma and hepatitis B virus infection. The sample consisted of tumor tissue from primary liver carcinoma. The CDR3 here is CASNDRDGQPQHF. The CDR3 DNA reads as TGTGCCAGCAATGACAGGGATGGACAGCCCCAGCATTTT.